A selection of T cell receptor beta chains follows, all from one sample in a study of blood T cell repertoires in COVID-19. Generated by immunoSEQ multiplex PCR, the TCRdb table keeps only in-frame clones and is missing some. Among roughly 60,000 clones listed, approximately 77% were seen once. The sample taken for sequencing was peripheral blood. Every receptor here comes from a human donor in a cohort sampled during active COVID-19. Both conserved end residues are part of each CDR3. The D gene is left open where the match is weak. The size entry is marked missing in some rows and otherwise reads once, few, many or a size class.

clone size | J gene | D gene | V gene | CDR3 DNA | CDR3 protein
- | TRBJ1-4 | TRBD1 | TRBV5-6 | TGTGCCAGCAGCTCCGGACAGGGGACTAATGAAAAACTGTTTTTT | CASSSGQGTNEKLFF
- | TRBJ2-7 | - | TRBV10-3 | TGTGCCATCAGTGAGGTACTGACCTACGAGCAGTACTTC | CAISEVLTYEQYF
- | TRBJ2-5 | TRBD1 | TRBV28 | TGTGCCAGCATGGTAGGGGGCAGGGAGACCCAGTACTTC | CASMVGGRETQYF
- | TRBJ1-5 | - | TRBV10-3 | TGTGCCGCCGGGGATCAGCCCCAGCATTTT | CAAGDQPQHF
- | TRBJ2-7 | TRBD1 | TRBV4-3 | TGCGCCAGCAGCCTCAGACAGGGGGTCTACGAGCAGTACTTC | CASSLRQGVYEQYF
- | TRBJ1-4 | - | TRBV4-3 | TGCGCCAGCAGCCAAGATCGAGTTGAAAAACTGTTTTTT | CASSQDRVEKLFF
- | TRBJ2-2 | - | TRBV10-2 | TGCGCCAGCAGGCTAAAAAACACCGGGGAGCTGTTTTTT | CASRLKNTGELFF
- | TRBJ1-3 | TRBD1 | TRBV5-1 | TGCGCCAGCAGCGATGACAGGGGTTCCTCTGGAAACACCATATATTTT | CASSDDRGSSGNTIYF
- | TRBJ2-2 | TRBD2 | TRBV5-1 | TGCGCCAGCAGCTCCGGGACTAGCGGGAGGGCCGGGGAGCTGTTTTTT | CASSSGTSGRAGELFF
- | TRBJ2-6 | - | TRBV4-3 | TGCGCCAGCAGCCAAGGGAGGGTAAGGGCCAACGTCCTGACTTTC | CASSQGRVRANVLTF
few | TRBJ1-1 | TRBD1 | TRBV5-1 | TGCGCCAGCAGCGGGGGACAGGGGCTGGGCACTGAAGCTTTCTTT | CASSGGQGLGTEAFF
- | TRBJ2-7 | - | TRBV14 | TGTGCCAGCAGCCTAGGGGTGCTCGAGCAGTACTTC | CASSLGVLEQYF
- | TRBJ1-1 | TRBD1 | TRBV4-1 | TGCGCCAGCAGCGCCCGACAGGGGAACACTGAAGCTTTCTTT | CASSARQGNTEAFF
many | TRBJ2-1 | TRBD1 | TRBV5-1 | TGCGCCAGCAGCTTCACCCGGACAGGGGGCAATTACAATGAGCAGTTCTTC | CASSFTRTGGNYNEQFF
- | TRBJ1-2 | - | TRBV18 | TGTGCCAGCTCACCGGGGCCCACTAACTATGGCTACACCTTC | CASSPGPTNYGYTF
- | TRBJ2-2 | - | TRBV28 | TGTGCCAGCAGTTTGAGCAGGACTTACACCGGGGAGCTGTTTTTT | CASSLSRTYTGELFF
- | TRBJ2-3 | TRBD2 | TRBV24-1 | TGTGCCACCAGTGATTCCGGACTAGCGGGCACAGATACGCAGTATTTT | CATSDSGLAGTDTQYF
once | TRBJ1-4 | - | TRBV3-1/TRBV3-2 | TGTGCCAGCAGCCAAGCCAGGTTTGCAACTAATGAAAAACTGTTTTTT | CASSQARFATNEKLFF
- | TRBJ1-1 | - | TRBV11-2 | TGTGCCAGCAGCCTCCCGTCAGGGTTTACGAACTTT | CASSLPSGFTNF
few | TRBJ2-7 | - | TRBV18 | TGTGCCAGCTCACCAGCGGGTTACGAGCAGTACTTC | CASSPAGYEQYF
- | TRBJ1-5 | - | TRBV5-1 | TGCGCCAGCAGCTTGGGGGCTGGAAGCAATCAGCCCCAGCATTTT | CASSLGAGSNQPQHF
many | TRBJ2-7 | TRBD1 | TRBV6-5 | TGTGCCAGCAGGGGGACAGGGCCCTACGAGCAGTACTTC | CASRGTGPYEQYF
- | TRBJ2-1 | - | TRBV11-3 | TGTGCCAGCAGCTTAGGACTAGGGAATGAGCAGTTCTTC | CASSLGLGNEQFF
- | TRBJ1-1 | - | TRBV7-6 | TGTGCCAGCAGCTTAGATCCGGGGGGTGACACTGAAGCTTTCTTT | CASSLDPGGDTEAFF
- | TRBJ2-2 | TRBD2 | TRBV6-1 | TGTGCCAGCAGTGAGGGAGGGGAATGGGCCGGGGAGCTGTTTTTT | CASSEGGEWAGELFF
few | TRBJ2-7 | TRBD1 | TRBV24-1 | TGTGCCACCAGTGCCCCCGAGACAGGGCTCTCCGAGCAGTACTTC | CATSAPETGLSEQYF
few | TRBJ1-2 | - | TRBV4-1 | TGCGCCAGCAGCCAAGGGAGTGTTCGCTATGGCTACACCTTC | CASSQGSVRYGYTF
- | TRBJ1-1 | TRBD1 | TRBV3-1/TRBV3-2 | TGTGCCAGCAGCCCGGGACAGCCCAACACTGAAGCTTTCTTT | CASSPGQPNTEAFF
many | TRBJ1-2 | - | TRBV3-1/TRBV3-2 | TGTGCCAGCAGCCAAGAGGGGCCAGTAACTGGCTACACCTTC | CASSQEGPVTGYTF
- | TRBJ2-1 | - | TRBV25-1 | TGTGCCAGCAGTTTTTCGAGTGAGCAGTTCTTC | CASSFSSEQFF
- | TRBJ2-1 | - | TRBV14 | TGTGCCAGCAGCCAAGGACAGGGAGGCAATGAGCAGTTCTTC | CASSQGQGGNEQFF
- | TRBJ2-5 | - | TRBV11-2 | TGTGCCAGCAGCTTCCCCCGCGACAGAACTCAAGAGACCCAGTACTTC | CASSFPRDRTQETQYF
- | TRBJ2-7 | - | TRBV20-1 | TGCAGTGCTAGAGTCCTCGAGCAGTACTTC | CSARVLEQYF
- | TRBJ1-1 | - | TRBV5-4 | TGTGCCAGCAGCAGATGGGGGGGGATGAACACTGAAGCTTTCTTT | CASSRWGGMNTEAFF
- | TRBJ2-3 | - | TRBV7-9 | TGTGCCAGCAGCCCCAGACAGGGACTCACAGATACGCAGTATTTT | CASSPRQGLTDTQYF
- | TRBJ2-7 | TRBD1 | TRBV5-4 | TGTGCCAGCAGCTTGGGAGGGACAGGGAAAATTACCTACGAGCAGTACTTC | CASSLGGTGKITYEQYF
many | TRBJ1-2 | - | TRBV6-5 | TGTGCCAGCAGTCCCAATGCCGGGGGCTACACCTTC | CASSPNAGGYTF
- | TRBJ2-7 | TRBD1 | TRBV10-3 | TGTGCCATCGGACAGGGGGCCTCAAGTAGGGAGCAGTACTTC | CAIGQGASSREQYF
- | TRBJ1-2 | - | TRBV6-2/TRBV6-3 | TGTGCCAGCAGGCCTGGAGGTCTTAACTATGGCTACACCTTC | CASRPGGLNYGYTF
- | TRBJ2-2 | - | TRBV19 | TGTGCCAGTAGTCCGCAGCCGGGGAACACCGGGGAGCTGTTTTTT | CASSPQPGNTGELFF
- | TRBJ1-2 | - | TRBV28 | TGTGCCAGCATGGCTGGGGCGCTTAGCTACACCTTC | CASMAGALSYTF
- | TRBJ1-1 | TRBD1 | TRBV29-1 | TGCAGCGTTGGGGACAGGGTTCAGGTTGTTGAAGCTTTCTTT | CSVGDRVQVVEAFF
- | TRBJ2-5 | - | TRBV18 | TGTGCCAGCTCACCATCCTCAGGGCAGGAGACCCAGTACTTC | CASSPSSGQETQYF
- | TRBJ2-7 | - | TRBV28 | TGTGCCAGCAGTTCGAGACAGGTACCTACCTACGAGCAGTACTTC | CASSSRQVPTYEQYF
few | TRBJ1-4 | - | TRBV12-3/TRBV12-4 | TGTGCCAGCAGTTTAATTGGGGAGAAAAAACTGTTTTTT | CASSLIGEKKLFF
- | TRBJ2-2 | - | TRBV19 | TGTGCCAGTGGTGGGGCGACACACAACACCGGGGAGCTGTTTTTT | CASGGATHNTGELFF